The 23 T cell receptor beta chains listed next were all sequenced from one sample in a study of CD8+CD57+ T cells in acquired aplastic anemia. For CDR3 and TCR beta VDJ profiling, genomic DNA was the template used. Using its own MiXCR run on the reads, TCRdb lists one record per CDR3 protein. The profile shows about 160,000 distinct CDR3 sequences, approximately 40% of them singletons. The sample comprised sorted CD4+, CD8+, or CD8+CD57+ T cells (not recorded which) from PBMCs. Receptor source: a human donor in good health.

CDR3: CASSLAPGTNQPQHF. DNA of the CDR3: TGTGCCAGCAGCTTAGCGCCAGGGACCAATCAGCCCCAGCATTTT. The genes are TRBV7-6 and TRBJ1-5; weak D call: TRBD1 (5 bases). CDR1 and CDR2 from the germline V gene are SGHVS and FNYEAQ. The V gene lost 0 bases and the J gene lost 3 bases, with 9 bases spanning the gap. The CDR3 is 15 residues long.

This clonotype was seen ten or more times. The chain couples TRBV24-1 to TRBJ2-2; no clear D. CDR1 is KGHDR and CDR2 is SFDVKD in the germline V gene. Trimming removed 3 bases at V and 6 bases at J, with 16 bases between. This CDR3 region has 16 residues. The CDR3 reads CATSDNSKRRAGELFF. The CDR3 DNA is TGTGCCACCAGTGATAATTCCAAACGCCGGGCCGGGGAGCTGTTTTTT.

The chain employs TRBV20-1 and TRBJ1-2; D remains unclear. Germline V gene sequence: CDR1 DFQATT, CDR2 SNEGSKA (reference sequence). This CDR3 has 14 amino acids. V was cut by 0 bases and J by 3 bases, with 11 bases left in between. In nucleotides, the CDR3 is TGCAGTGCTAGAGATCCCTCCCCGGACTATGGCTACACCTTC. Translation gives CSARDPSPDYGYTF.

V usage is TRBV2 and J usage is TRBJ2-3; D is perhaps TRBD2 (5 bases). Germline loops: CDR1 SNHLY, CDR2 FYNNEI. Trimming pared 4 bases from V and 0 bases from J, leaving 11 bases between. The CDR3 totals 15 residues. CDR3 loop: CASSVRGYSTDTQYF. The CDR3 nucleotides read TGTGCCAGCAGTGTACGAGGGTATAGCACAGATACGCAGTATTTT.

This clonotype was seen repeatedly, ten times or more. The rearrangement links TRBV6-1 to TRBJ1-1; the D is unclear. The CDR3 extends over 11 amino acids. Trimming removed 6 bases from V and 7 bases from J, with 9 bases in between. The germline V gene has CDR1 MNHNS and CDR2 SASEGT. The DNA for the CDR3 is TGTGCCAGCAGATTGAACTATGAAGCTTTCTTT. This encodes CASRLNYEAFF.

The sample holds many counts of this clonotype. The genes are TRBV9 and TRBJ2-1, with D tentatively TRBD1 (5 bases). V gave up 0 bases and J gave up 5 bases, with 12 bases separating them. CDR3 length equals 15 residues. Germline V gene lookup returns CDR1 SGDLS and CDR2 YYNGEE. CDR3 in DNA: TGTGCCAGCAGCGTAGCCCAGGGATGGGACAATGAGCAGTTCTTC. Translation gives CASSVAQGWDNEQFF.

This clonotype was observed many times. The rearrangement links TRBV12-3 or TRBV12-4 to TRBJ2-1, with D uncertain. Trimming took 5 bases from V and 1 from J, leaving 12 bases between them. This CDR3 is built from 15 residues. The CDR3 protein is CASSTDGRSYNEQFF. The DNA of the CDR3 is TGTGCCAGCAGTACGGACGGACGTTCCTACAATGAGCAGTTCTTC.

This clonotype was seen at least ten times. V is TRBV2 and J is TRBJ2-3, with D unclear. Deletions cut 8 bases from V and 0 bases from J, with 12 bases between. The CDR3 totals 14 residues. Germline values: CDR1 SNHLY, CDR2 FYNNEI. The CDR3 protein is CASATATSTDTQYF. CDR3 nucleotides: TGTGCCAGCGCCACGGCGACTAGCACAGATACGCAGTATTTT.

This clonotype has more than one count but fewer than ten. V is TRBV6-2 or TRBV6-3 and J is TRBJ1-5; 7 nucleotides align to TRBD1. The CDR3 loop spans 14 amino acids. V trimming: 5 bases; J trimming: 7 bases; junction bases outside the gene matches: 8. Germline V gene sequence: CDR1 MNHEY, CDR2 SVGEGT. CDR3 in DNA: TGTGCCAGCAGTGGGGCTCGGACAGGCCAGCCCCAGCATTTT. Translating it yields CASSGARTGQPQHF.

The chain has TRBV2 and TRBJ2-7; perhaps TRBD1 as D (6 bases). The CDR3 has 14 amino acids. The germline V and J ends were trimmed by 10 bases and 0 bases, with 16 bases remaining between them. In germline, CDR1 is SNHLY, CDR2 FYNNEI. The CDR3 DNA is TGTGCCAATCCGACAGGACCGTTCTCCTACGAGCAGTACTTC. Its protein product is CANPTGPFSYEQYF.

The rearrangement uses TRBV7-9 and TRBJ1-2; D gene uncertain. CDR3 length equals 12 residues. V gave up 3 bases and J gave up 6 bases, with 8 bases separating them. The germline gives CDR1 SEHNR, CDR2 FQNEAQ (reference sequence). This CDR3 is CASSLDANGYTF. CDR3 nucleotide sequence: TGTGCCAGCAGCTTGGACGCGAATGGCTACACCTTC.

CDR3 sequence (DNA): TGTGCCAGCAGATCTGGTGGGGCCAACGTCCTGACTTTC. Residues: CASRSGGANVLTF. V gene TRBV27 combines with J gene TRBJ2-6; no clear D gene. Germline lookup yields CDR1 MNHEY and CDR2 SMNVEV (reference sequence). The length of the CDR3 is 13 residues. V lost 6 bases and J lost 3, with 6 bases in between.

Ten or more counts support this clonotype. The chain couples TRBV2 to TRBJ2-3; 9 nucleotides line up with TRBD2. The V gene's germline CDR1 is SNHLY and CDR2 FYNNEI. Trimming removed 7 bases from V and 3 bases from J; junction bases left unmatched: 5. The CDR3 covers 14 residues. CDR3 sequence (DNA): TGTGCCAGCAAGGCGGGAGGGGGGACAGATACGCAGTATTTT. Translating it yields CASKAGGGTDTQYF.

This chain joins TRBV3-1 and TRBJ2-1; 8 bases line up with TRBD2. Losses at the gene ends were 0 bases for V and 14 bases for J; bases not matched to a gene: 3. Per the germline V gene, CDR1 is LGHDT and CDR2 is YNNKEL (reference sequence). The CDR3 spans 12 residues. CDR3 in amino acids: CASSQEYGGEFF. The CDR3 nucleotides read TGTGCCAGCAGCCAAGAGTACGGGGGGGAGTTCTTC.

The CDR3 DNA follows: TGTGCTAGTGGTGGTAGCGGGGGGACATACTCTGGGGCCAACGTCCTGACTTTC. Its translation is CASGGSGGTYSGANVLTF. This chain joins TRBV12-5 and TRBJ2-6, with 10 positions matching TRBD2. The trim removed 5 bases at V and 0 bases at J, leaving 7 bases unmatched. The CDR3 spans 18 residues. Germline V gene data show CDR1 as LGHNT and CDR2 as FRNRAP. The full variable domain, completed using reference TRBV12-5 and TRBJ2-6, is DARVTQTPRHKVTEMGQEVTMRCQPILGHNTVFWYRQTMMQGLELLAYFRNRAPLDDSGMPKDRFSAEMPDATLATLKIQPSEPRDSAVYFCASGGSGGTYSGANVLTFGAGSRLTVL.

The chain combines TRBV15 with TRBJ1-2; D is undetermined. CDR1 LNHNV and CDR2 YYDKDF come from the germline V gene (reference sequence). Deletions cut 5 bases from V and 4 bases from J, with 11 bases between. This CDR3 is built from 13 residues. CDR3 residues: CATSPTNPYGYTF. The CDR3 coding sequence is TGTGCCACCAGCCCAACCAACCCCTATGGCTACACCTTC. The whole variable domain, remainder taken from reference TRBV15 and TRBJ1-2, is DAMVIQNPRYQVTQFGKPVTLSCSQTLNHNVMYWYQQKSSQAPKLLFHYYDKDFNNEADTPDNFQSRRPNTSFCFLDIRSPGLGDTAMYLCATSPTNPYGYTFGSGTRLTVV.

This chain uses TRBV24-1 with TRBJ1-1, with a tentative D call TRBD1 (5 bases). The CDR3 loop spans 13 amino acids. Germline V gives CDR1 KGHDR, CDR2 SFDVKD. V shed 6 bases and J shed 1 base, with 8 bases lying between them. This CDR3 reads CATSFGGNTEAFF. As DNA, the CDR3 is TGTGCCACCAGTTTTGGGGGGAACACTGAAGCTTTCTTT.

This clonotype was picked up one time. The chain has TRBV10-3 and TRBJ2-5; D call uncertain. Trimming took off 8 bases at V and 1 base at J, with 5 bases between the two ends. Germline V gene sequence: CDR1 ENHRY, CDR2 SYGVKD. The CDR3 sequence is 11 residues long. CDR3 in amino acids: CAIASQETQYF. As DNA, the CDR3 is TGTGCCATCGCTTCCCAAGAGACCCAGTACTTC.

This clonotype was found a few times. The V call is TRBV28, the J call TRBJ2-7; a possible D gene is TRBD2 (7 bases). CDR3 size: 12 residues. CDR1 is MDHEN and CDR2 is SYDVKM in the germline V gene. The V end lost 9 bases, the J end lost 9 bases, and 18 bases lay between the germline ends. The chain's CDR3 is CASTRGGRGQYF. DNA of the CDR3: TGTGCCAGTACCCGAGGGGGGAGGGGGCAGTACTTC.

This clonotype has at least ten counts. The CDR3 sequence: CASSPGLQNTGELFF. The CDR3 coding sequence is TGTGCCAGCAGTCCGGGACTACAGAACACCGGGGAGCTGTTTTTT. This chain links TRBV25-1 with TRBJ2-2, with 7 bases matching TRBD2. V trimming: 5 bases; J trimming: 1 base; junction bases outside the gene matches: 4. Germline V gene data show CDR1 as MGHDK and CDR2 as SYGVNS. The length of the CDR3 is 15 residues.

The chain recombines TRBV20-1 with TRBJ1-4; D gene ambiguous. V gave up 0 bases and J gave up 11 bases, with 10 bases separating them. Germline V gene data show CDR1 as DFQATT and CDR2 as SNEGSKA (reference sequence). The CDR3 is made up of 12 amino acids. The CDR3 protein is CSAREALDKLFF. Here the CDR3 DNA reads TGCAGTGCTAGAGAAGCGCTGGATAAACTGTTTTTT.

This clonotype was seen only a few times. This chain joins TRBV6-1 and TRBJ2-1, with a tentative D call TRBD2 (5 bases). Germline V CDR1 and CDR2: MNHNS, SASEGT. This CDR3 comprises 15 residues. V was clipped by 7 bases and J by 2 bases, with 15 bases between them. The CDR3 here is CASTYPGGAYNEQFF. CDR3 coding DNA: TGTGCCAGCACCTACCCCGGAGGTGCCTACAATGAGCAGTTCTTC.

The genes are TRBV20-1 and TRBJ1-6; D remains unclear. The germline V and J ends were trimmed by 0 bases and 6 bases, with 3 bases remaining between them. Germline V gives CDR1 DFQATT, CDR2 SNEGSKA (reference sequence). This CDR3 has 12 residues. The CDR3 DNA follows: TGCAGTGCTAGAGAGGCTAATTCACCCCTCCACTTT. Translation: CSAREANSPLHF.